This paragraph reports one T cell receptor (beta chain). The assay was immunoSEQ multiplex PCR, and TCRdb's table has in-frame clones only and misses some. This repertoire shows about 240,000 clones, more than 75% found once; its top ten account for 3.3%. The germline CDR1 and CDR2 sequences are SNHLY and FYNNEI. Trimming took 9 bases from V and 7 from J, leaving 6 bases between them. The CDR3 loop spans 9 amino acids. Participant age was roughly 18 to 89 years, and participants resided in roughly 24 US areas. These data are taken from a study of blood T cell repertoires in COVID-19. This receptor was taken from a woman between 40 and 55 years old with acute COVID-19. The sample taken for sequencing was PBMCs or T cells enriched from blood (not recorded which). The chain employs TRBV2 and TRBJ1-2, with D possibly being TRBD1 (5 bases). CDR3 nucleotides: TGTGCCAGGACAGTTGGCTACACCTTC. Translating it yields CARTVGYTF.